This TCR beta chain came from a study of cytomegalovirus exposure and HLA in healthy donors. As for the study in general: Clustering assigned 81% of the approximately 370 genotyped donors to the Caucasian-associated ancestry cluster. Overall study findings and caveats: The records held CMV serostatus as the only immune exposure information. In a later analysis, specific HLA alleles were associated with around 17,000 TCR beta sequences at a 0.05 false discovery rate.

The PCR had 60 Vbeta and 13 Jbeta primers. The data were produced by immunoSEQ multiplex PCR, yet TCRdb's version contains in-frame clones alone and is incomplete. The sample holds more than 65,000 clones. A note on this clone: The antigen is not known.

V lost 4 bases, J lost 2 bases, and 12 bases lay in between. Germline V gene data show CDR1 as KGHSH and CDR2 as LQKENI. This CDR3 is 14 amino acids long. The V call is TRBV18, the J call TRBJ2-7; the D gene is possibly TRBD1 (6 bases). This TCR was sampled from a man aged 40-49 years in good health and CMV-seronegative. The sample was PBMCs. The CDR3: CASSLRDKAYEQYF. The DNA for the CDR3 is TGTGCCAGCTCACTCCGGGACAAAGCCTACGAGCAGTACTTC.